The rows below give T cell receptor beta chains drawn from one sample of a study of cytomegalovirus exposure and HLA in healthy donors. Profiled with immunoSEQ multiplex PCR; TCRdb holds only in-frame clones, not every one. The sample holds around 200,000 clones, about 80% seen once. The sequencing input was PBMCs. These receptors were taken from a woman aged 40-49 years in good health and CMV-seronegative. The CDR3 runs from the conserved cysteine through the conserved F or W. Fields, in order: D gene, J gene, V gene, clone size, CDR3 DNA, CDR3 protein. The D gene is left open where the match is weak. Rows may omit the clone size; those that give it use once, few, many or a size class.

d_gene: TRBD1
j_gene: TRBJ1-1
v_gene: TRBV7-9
abundance: once
CDR3nt: TGTGCCAGCAGCCCCGGACAGGGGGCAGCGAACACTGAAGCTTTCTTT
CDR3aa: CASSPGQGAANTEAFF

d_gene: .
j_gene: TRBJ2-5
v_gene: TRBV11-2
abundance: .
CDR3nt: TGTGCCAGCAGCTTAGTGAGGCGGGACAGAGAGACCCAGTACTTC
CDR3aa: CASSLVRRDRETQYF

d_gene: .
j_gene: TRBJ1-1
v_gene: TRBV7-2
abundance: .
CDR3nt: TGTGCCAGCAGCTTAGGAGCCGGGGGATGGCAGGGAAGGACTGAAGCTTTCTTT
CDR3aa: CASSLGAGGWQGRTEAFF

d_gene: .
j_gene: TRBJ2-6
v_gene: TRBV21-1
abundance: .
CDR3nt: TGTGCCAGCAGCAAAGCGCAATCGAGACAGGCCGGGGCCAACGTCCTGACTTTC
CDR3aa: CASSKAQSRQAGANVLTF

d_gene: .
j_gene: TRBJ1-5
v_gene: TRBV7-9
abundance: few
CDR3nt: TGTGCCAGCAGCTCGGGACAATATCAGCCCCAGCATTTT
CDR3aa: CASSSGQYQPQHF

d_gene: .
j_gene: TRBJ2-3
v_gene: TRBV9
abundance: .
CDR3nt: TGTGCCAGCAGCCTCGGTGGGGCAAACACAGATACGCAGTATTTT
CDR3aa: CASSLGGANTDTQYF

d_gene: TRBD2
j_gene: TRBJ2-5
v_gene: TRBV19
abundance: few
CDR3nt: TGTGCCAGTCGCCCCGGGACTAGCGCGGCCCAGTACTTC
CDR3aa: CASRPGTSAAQYF

d_gene: .
j_gene: TRBJ1-1
v_gene: TRBV9
abundance: .
CDR3nt: TGTGCCAGCAGCGTAGCGGGGATTATGAACACTGAAGCTTTCTTT
CDR3aa: CASSVAGIMNTEAFF

d_gene: .
j_gene: TRBJ1-3
v_gene: TRBV4-3
abundance: .
CDR3nt: TGCGCCAGCAGCCAAGATCAGGGAACGGGAAACACCATATATTTT
CDR3aa: CASSQDQGTGNTIYF

d_gene: TRBD1
j_gene: TRBJ2-2
v_gene: TRBV28
abundance: .
CDR3nt: TGTGCCAGCAGTTTCCGCCTTGGACAGGGGATAGTGGAGCTGTTTTTT
CDR3aa: CASSFRLGQGIVELFF

d_gene: .
j_gene: TRBJ2-1
v_gene: TRBV5-4
abundance: once
CDR3nt: TGTGCCAGCAGCTTGGGACTATCCTACAATGAGCAGTTCTTC
CDR3aa: CASSLGLSYNEQFF

d_gene: .
j_gene: TRBJ2-3
v_gene: TRBV5-1
abundance: .
CDR3nt: TGCGCCAGCAGCTCCCCCTTGGGGCGGGGAGCTAGCACAGATACGCAGTATTTT
CDR3aa: CASSSPLGRGASTDTQYF

d_gene: .
j_gene: TRBJ2-3
v_gene: TRBV4-1
abundance: .
CDR3nt: TGCGCCAGCAGCCAAGATCCGGGAGATACGCAGTATTTT
CDR3aa: CASSQDPGDTQYF

d_gene: TRBD1
j_gene: TRBJ1-3
v_gene: TRBV30
abundance: .
CDR3nt: TGTGCCTGGAGTGTACAGGGGCCCCCAGGAAACACCATATATTTT
CDR3aa: CAWSVQGPPGNTIYF

d_gene: TRBD1
j_gene: TRBJ2-5
v_gene: TRBV5-4
abundance: .
CDR3nt: TGTGCCAGCAGCTTGGGACAGGGGCGCGAGACCCAGTACTTC
CDR3aa: CASSLGQGRETQYF

d_gene: TRBD2
j_gene: TRBJ2-3
v_gene: TRBV30
abundance: .
CDR3nt: TGTGCCTGGGCGGGGGGTGATACGCAGTATTTT
CDR3aa: CAWAGGDTQYF

d_gene: .
j_gene: TRBJ1-1
v_gene: TRBV4-1
abundance: .
CDR3nt: TGCGCCAGCAGCCAAGAAGGCGGGGATGTGGGGAACACTGAAGCTTTCTTT
CDR3aa: CASSQEGGDVGNTEAFF

d_gene: .
j_gene: TRBJ2-1
v_gene: TRBV7-3
abundance: .
CDR3nt: TGTGCCAGCAGCTCTGCAGGTGTCCCCTACAATGAGCAGTTCTTC
CDR3aa: CASSSAGVPYNEQFF

d_gene: .
j_gene: TRBJ1-5
v_gene: TRBV7-2
abundance: .
CDR3nt: TGTGCCAGCAGGGAGGTCGGGAGCAATCAGCCCCAGCATTTT
CDR3aa: CASREVGSNQPQHF

d_gene: .
j_gene: TRBJ2-7
v_gene: TRBV5-1
abundance: .
CDR3nt: TGCGCCAGCAGCTCGCCAGGCTTTAACGAGCAGTACTTC
CDR3aa: CASSSPGFNEQYF

d_gene: .
j_gene: TRBJ2-2
v_gene: TRBV2
abundance: few
CDR3nt: TGTGCCAGCAGGGGTTCTAGGACAGCCGGGGAGCTGTTTTTT
CDR3aa: CASRGSRTAGELFF

d_gene: TRBD1
j_gene: TRBJ2-1
v_gene: TRBV4-3
abundance: .
CDR3nt: TGCGCCAGCAGCCAAGACACAAAGGGGGCGAAAGGGAATGAGCAGTTCTTC
CDR3aa: CASSQDTKGAKGNEQFF

d_gene: TRBD1
j_gene: TRBJ1-2
v_gene: TRBV18
abundance: .
CDR3nt: TGTGCCAGCTCACCAGACAGGGTGGCTAACTATGGCTACACCTTC
CDR3aa: CASSPDRVANYGYTF

d_gene: TRBD2
j_gene: TRBJ2-3
v_gene: TRBV6-1
abundance: many
CDR3nt: TGTGCCAGCAGTGAAGCGCTAGCGGGAGCCACAGATACGCAGTATTTT
CDR3aa: CASSEALAGATDTQYF

d_gene: .
j_gene: TRBJ1-1
v_gene: TRBV6-5
abundance: once
CDR3nt: TGTGCCAGCAGTTACCAGCAGGGTCGTTGGACTGAAGCTTTCTTT
CDR3aa: CASSYQQGRWTEAFF

d_gene: .
j_gene: TRBJ1-2
v_gene: TRBV6-1
abundance: .
CDR3nt: TGTGCCAGCAGGTTGCAGGGCGACTATGGCTACACCTTC
CDR3aa: CASRLQGDYGYTF

d_gene: TRBD1
j_gene: TRBJ2-7
v_gene: TRBV30
abundance: .
CDR3nt: TGTGCCTGGAGGCAGGGGACAGGCCGAACCTACGAGCAGTACTTC
CDR3aa: CAWRQGTGRTYEQYF

d_gene: .
j_gene: TRBJ1-5
v_gene: TRBV28
abundance: .
CDR3nt: TGTGCCAGCAGTTGGTCAGATCAGCCCCAGCATTTT
CDR3aa: CASSWSDQPQHF

d_gene: .
j_gene: TRBJ2-3
v_gene: TRBV2
abundance: once
CDR3nt: TGTGCCAGCAAAGAGGGTTCAGATACGCAGTATTTT
CDR3aa: CASKEGSDTQYF

d_gene: .
j_gene: TRBJ1-2
v_gene: TRBV5-4
abundance: .
CDR3nt: TGTGCCAGCAGCCCCAACAGGGAACCCTATGGCTACACCTTC
CDR3aa: CASSPNREPYGYTF

d_gene: .
j_gene: TRBJ1-2
v_gene: TRBV6-5
abundance: .
CDR3nt: TGTGCCAGCAGTTTGACCCCCGGGAGGCGGTACTATGGCTACACCTTC
CDR3aa: CASSLTPGRRYYGYTF

d_gene: .
j_gene: TRBJ1-1
v_gene: TRBV5-1
abundance: .
CDR3nt: TGCGCCAGCAGCTTGGTCTTGAGCACTGAAGCTTTCTTT
CDR3aa: CASSLVLSTEAFF

d_gene: TRBD1
j_gene: TRBJ1-5
v_gene: TRBV18
abundance: .
CDR3nt: TGTGCCAGCTCACCTGCTCCCGGGACAGCTAGCAATCAGCCCCAGCATTTT
CDR3aa: CASSPAPGTASNQPQHF

d_gene: .
j_gene: TRBJ2-5
v_gene: TRBV10-3
abundance: few
CDR3nt: TGTGCCATCAGTGAGTCGACTCACGCGGGGAGACAAGAGACCCAGTACTTC
CDR3aa: CAISESTHAGRQETQYF

d_gene: TRBD1
j_gene: TRBJ1-6
v_gene: TRBV30
abundance: .
CDR3nt: TGTGCCTGGAGGTTCAGGGGGTCTGATTCACCCCTCCACTTT
CDR3aa: CAWRFRGSDSPLHF

d_gene: .
j_gene: TRBJ1-2
v_gene: TRBV29-1
abundance: .
CDR3nt: TGCAGCGTTCTAGGGGAGGATGGCTACACCTTC
CDR3aa: CSVLGEDGYTF

d_gene: TRBD1
j_gene: TRBJ1-5
v_gene: TRBV9
abundance: many
CDR3nt: TGTGCCAGCAGCGGCGGGACAGTCAATCAGCCCCAGCATTTT
CDR3aa: CASSGGTVNQPQHF

d_gene: .
j_gene: TRBJ1-5
v_gene: TRBV2
abundance: once
CDR3nt: TGTGCCAGCAACGACAGGTTCAATCAGCCCCAGCATTTT
CDR3aa: CASNDRFNQPQHF

d_gene: .
j_gene: TRBJ1-5
v_gene: TRBV5-5
abundance: .
CDR3nt: TGTGCCAGCAGCAACCTCCGGGGGGACAAGCAGCCCCAGCATTTT
CDR3aa: CASSNLRGDKQPQHF

d_gene: TRBD1
j_gene: TRBJ1-1
v_gene: TRBV5-4
abundance: .
CDR3nt: TGTGCCAGCAGCACCACAGGGGGACTACAAGCTTTCTTT
CDR3aa: CASSTTGGLQAFF

d_gene: TRBD1
j_gene: TRBJ1-1
v_gene: TRBV9
abundance: .
CDR3nt: TGTGCCAGCAGCGTTAGACAGGGGGACACTGAAGCTTTCTTT
CDR3aa: CASSVRQGDTEAFF

d_gene: .
j_gene: TRBJ2-1
v_gene: TRBV4-3
abundance: .
CDR3nt: TGCGCCAGCAGCCGCAGTGGACAGTACAATGAGCAGTTCTTC
CDR3aa: CASSRSGQYNEQFF

d_gene: .
j_gene: TRBJ2-3
v_gene: TRBV6-5
abundance: .
CDR3nt: TGTGCCAGCAGCTCCGGGACATATACGCAGTATTTT
CDR3aa: CASSSGTYTQYF

d_gene: TRBD1
j_gene: TRBJ1-2
v_gene: TRBV28
abundance: .
CDR3nt: TGTGCCAGCAGCCGGACAGGGGTGTATGGCTACACCTTC
CDR3aa: CASSRTGVYGYTF

d_gene: .
j_gene: TRBJ1-2
v_gene: TRBV2
abundance: .
CDR3nt: TGTGCCAGCAGTGAAGGGGTCGCGGTATATGGCTACACCTTC
CDR3aa: CASSEGVAVYGYTF

d_gene: .
j_gene: TRBJ2-3
v_gene: TRBV6-1
abundance: .
CDR3nt: TGTGCCAGCAGTGAACTTCAGGGCCGGAGTACGCAGTATTTT
CDR3aa: CASSELQGRSTQYF

d_gene: TRBD1
j_gene: TRBJ1-6
v_gene: TRBV5-1
abundance: .
CDR3nt: TGCGCCAGCAGCTTAGGGAGTGGGACAGGGGATCGGTCCCTCCACTTT
CDR3aa: CASSLGSGTGDRSLHF

d_gene: .
j_gene: TRBJ1-3
v_gene: TRBV12-1
abundance: .
CDR3nt: TGTGCCAGCAGCTTCCTACAGGGTAGAAGCTCTGGAAACACCATATATTTT
CDR3aa: CASSFLQGRSSGNTIYF

d_gene: .
j_gene: TRBJ1-4
v_gene: TRBV15
abundance: .
CDR3nt: TGTGCCACCAGGGACAGCGGGATGGAAAAACTGTTTTTT
CDR3aa: CATRDSGMEKLFF

d_gene: TRBD2
j_gene: TRBJ2-7
v_gene: TRBV7-2
abundance: .
CDR3nt: TGTGCCAGCAGGTTGAGCGGGGGGGGCTACGAGCAGTACTTC
CDR3aa: CASRLSGGGYEQYF

d_gene: .
j_gene: TRBJ1-3
v_gene: TRBV2
abundance: .
CDR3nt: TGTGCCAGCAGAAGAGAGGAGGCCGGCTATTTT
CDR3aa: CASRREEAGYF

d_gene: TRBD2
j_gene: TRBJ2-5
v_gene: TRBV7-2
abundance: .
CDR3nt: TGTGCCAGCAGCTCTAGAGGGACTAGCGGCTCCGGAGAGACCCAGTACTTC
CDR3aa: CASSSRGTSGSGETQYF

d_gene: .
j_gene: TRBJ2-1
v_gene: TRBV15
abundance: .
CDR3nt: TGTGCCACCAGCACTAGGCATGTCGGACAGAACCTTGGTGAGCAGTTCTTC
CDR3aa: CATSTRHVGQNLGEQFF

d_gene: .
j_gene: TRBJ2-5
v_gene: TRBV5-1
abundance: once
CDR3nt: TGCGCCAGCAGCCCGGGTGAAGAGACCCAGTACTTC
CDR3aa: CASSPGEETQYF

d_gene: TRBD1
j_gene: TRBJ2-4
v_gene: TRBV11-2
abundance: few
CDR3nt: TGTGCCAGCAGCTCACTACAGGGGAGAAACATTCAGTACTTC
CDR3aa: CASSSLQGRNIQYF

d_gene: TRBD2
j_gene: TRBJ2-1
v_gene: TRBV7-9
abundance: .
CDR3nt: TGTGCCAGCAGCTTCCAGACTAGCGGGGGGGCCCATGAGCAGTTCTTC
CDR3aa: CASSFQTSGGAHEQFF

d_gene: TRBD1
j_gene: TRBJ2-1
v_gene: TRBV11-3
abundance: .
CDR3nt: TGTGCCAGCAGCCCGCGACAGGGGTTAAACAATGAGCAGTTCTTC
CDR3aa: CASSPRQGLNNEQFF

d_gene: TRBD1
j_gene: TRBJ1-2
v_gene: TRBV28
abundance: .
CDR3nt: TGTGCCAGCAGTTCACCGGGACAGGGGGTTGATGGCTACACCTTC
CDR3aa: CASSSPGQGVDGYTF

d_gene: .
j_gene: TRBJ2-5
v_gene: TRBV10-3
abundance: few
CDR3nt: TGTGCCATCAGTTCTAAAGAGACCCAGTACTTC
CDR3aa: CAISSKETQYF

d_gene: .
j_gene: TRBJ1-2
v_gene: TRBV28
abundance: .
CDR3nt: TGTGCCACCGATAGGGGGTCCCCCTATGGCTACACCTTC
CDR3aa: CATDRGSPYGYTF